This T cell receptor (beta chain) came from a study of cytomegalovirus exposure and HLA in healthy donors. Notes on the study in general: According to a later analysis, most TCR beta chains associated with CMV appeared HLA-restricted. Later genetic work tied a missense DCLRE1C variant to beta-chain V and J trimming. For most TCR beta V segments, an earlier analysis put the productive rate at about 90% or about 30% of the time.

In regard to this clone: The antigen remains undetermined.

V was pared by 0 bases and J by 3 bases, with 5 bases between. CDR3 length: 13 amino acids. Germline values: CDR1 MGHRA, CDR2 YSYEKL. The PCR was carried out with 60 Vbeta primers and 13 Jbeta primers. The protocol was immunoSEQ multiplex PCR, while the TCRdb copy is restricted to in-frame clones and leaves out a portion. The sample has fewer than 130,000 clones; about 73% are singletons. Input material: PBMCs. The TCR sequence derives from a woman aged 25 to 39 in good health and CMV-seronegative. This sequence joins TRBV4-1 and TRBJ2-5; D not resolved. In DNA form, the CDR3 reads TGCGCCAGCAGCCAAGATGGAGAAGAGACCCAGTACTTC. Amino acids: CASSQDGEETQYF.